This T cell receptor (beta chain) was captured by sequencing in a study of T cell changes during pregnancy in multiple sclerosis. This clone appeared a few times. Measured with immunoSEQ multiplex PCR; TCRdb has only the in-frame clones, and not every one. The profile shows tens of thousands of clones, 93% of them singletons. Germline-derived CDR1 and CDR2 are SEHNR and FQNEAQ (reference sequence). This CDR3 is built from 13 residues. With 3 bases removed from V and 2 bases from J, the gap between germline ends came to 8 bases. The sequences come from peripheral blood, collected after pregnancy. The TCR originated in a female donor with multiple sclerosis, enrolled in a pregnancy study. This chain joins TRBV7-9 and TRBJ2-7; no clear D. The CDR3 loop is CASSFTAAYEQYF. The CDR3 DNA reads TGTGCCAGCAGCTTCACAGCAGCCTACGAGCAGTACTTC.